This T cell receptor (beta chain) is from a study of T cell clonality in common variable immunodeficiency. This clone was picked up a small number of times. What it recognizes is unknown. With the read ending 3 residues before the CDR3 end, the germline J gene is used to fill in that end. Study results and limitations: In common variable immunodeficiency, TCR beta chains reportedly carried fewer deletions and N-nucleotide insertions.

Blood came from CVID subjects not ill and not taking immunomodulatory or immunosuppressive medication. The CDR3 has 15 residues. J gave up 2 bases and V 5 bases, and 9 bases lay outside the gene matches. Germline lookup yields CDR1 SEHNR and CDR2 FQNEAQ (reference sequence). Repertoires were generated with immunoSEQ multiplex PCR, while TCRdb's copy carries only in-frame clones and drops some. The sample shows 25,000 or so clones, no singletons; the ten largest hold roughly 9%. Sequenced sample: peripheral blood mononuclear cells. V usage is TRBV7-9 and J usage is TRBJ2-7, with 7 bases identical to TRBD1. The clonotype comes from a human donor with common variable immunodeficiency. The sequenced CDR3 bases are TGTGCCAGCAGCGCGATAGGGACAGTGACCTACGAG. Amino acid sequence: CASSAIGTVTYE. The whole CDR3 protein reads CASSAIGTVTYEQYF.